The 17 T cell receptor beta chains reported below all come from one sample, sequenced in a study of T cell repertoires in cytomegalovirus infection. Their cognate antigens are unknown. TCRdb passed the reads through MiXCR, listing each CDR3 protein once. The table has around 39,000 distinct CDR3 sequences, roughly 49% seen once. This material consisted of CD8+ T cells from cultured PBMCs, taken from culture after CMV antigen stimulation. The source of these receptors is a human donor in good health (CMV status not recorded). Some clones in this sample may be carry-over from other donors' samples.

This clonotype was observed a single time. The V gene is TRBV20-1, the J gene TRBJ1-1; 10 bases fit TRBD1. From germline, CDR1 is DFQATT and CDR2 SNEGSKA (reference sequence). The V gene end was trimmed by 0 bases and the J gene end by 1 base; junction bases not matched to a gene: 14. The length of the CDR3 is 19 residues. The CDR3 sequence is CSARDWETGGQGRNTEAFF. CDR3 in DNA: TGCAGTGCTAGAGATTGGGAGACAGGGGGCCAGGGGAGGAACACTGAAGCTTTCTTT.

This clonotype was observed a few times. The chain links TRBV13 to TRBJ2-1; D is uncertain. Germline lookup yields CDR1 PRHDT and CDR2 FYEKMQ (reference sequence). The V end was cut by 0 bases, the J end by 6 bases, with 6 bases between. The CDR3 is made up of 13 amino acids. In DNA, the CDR3 is TGTGCCAGCAGCTTAGGCCCGGGCAATGAGCAGTTCTTC. Residues: CASSLGPGNEQFF.

The table lists this clonotype with a count of one. The chain carries TRBV15 and TRBJ2-1; 7 bases line up with TRBD2. CDR1 is LNHNV and CDR2 is YYDKDF in the germline V gene (reference sequence). The junction had 11 bases not matched to a gene; V was cut back by 3 bases and J by 6 bases. CDR3 length: 16 residues. The CDR3 spells CATSRGGGRVGNEQFF. CDR3 DNA sequence: TGTGCCACCAGCAGGGGTGGAGGGAGGGTAGGCAATGAGCAGTTCTTC. The full variable domain, rest sourced from reference TRBV15 and TRBJ2-1, is DAMVIQNPRYQVTQFGKPVTLSCSQTLNHNVMYWYQQKSSQAPKLLFHYYDKDFNNEADTPDNFQSRRPNTSFCFLDIRSPGLGDTAMYLCATSRGGGRVGNEQFFGPGTRLTVL.

This chain joins TRBV28 and TRBJ2-1; no clear D gene. The CDR3 contains 16 residues. V was clipped by 2 bases and J by 1 base, with 12 bases between them. Germline CDR1 MDHEN, CDR2 SYDVKM. The CDR3: CASSLERRVSYNEQFF. The CDR3 bases are TGTGCCAGCAGTTTAGAGCGAAGAGTTTCCTACAATGAGCAGTTCTTC.

The V call is TRBV11-2, the J call TRBJ2-1, with a weak D call TRBD1 (5 bases). The CDR3 runs 14 residues. The V and J ends lost 2 bases and 7 bases respectively, with 12 bases between them. Germline lookup yields CDR1 SGHAT and CDR2 FQNNGV. CDR3: CASSLWGPGNEQFF. The CDR3 DNA sequence: TGTGCCAGCAGCTTATGGGGCCCAGGGAATGAGCAGTTCTTC. The complete variable domain, with remaining parts taken from reference TRBV11-2 and TRBJ2-1, reads EAGVAQSPRYKIIEKRQSVAFWCNPISGHATLYWYQQILGQGPKLLIQFQNNGVVDDSQLPKDRFSAERLKGVDSTLKIQPAKLEDSAVYLCASSLWGPGNEQFFGPGTRLTVL.

CDR3 nucleotides: TGTGCCAGCAGTTTCTGGACTAGGCACCTCAATGAGCAGTTCTTC. It is translated as CASSFWTRHLNEQFF. The chain carries TRBV12-3 or TRBV12-4 and TRBJ2-1; TRBD2 matches at 7 bases. This CDR3 contains 15 residues. V dropped 3 bases and J dropped 6; count of bases not matched to a gene: 8.

This clonotype was recorded a few times. The CDR3 protein is CSALRDSYEQYF. The CDR3 DNA sequence: TGCAGCGCTCTTCGGGATTCCTACGAGCAGTACTTC. The chain links TRBV29-1 to TRBJ2-7; possibly TRBD2 for D (5 bases). CDR3 length: 12 amino acids. Per germline, CDR1 SQVTM and CDR2 ANQGSEA. V gave up 7 bases and J gave up 1 base, with 11 bases separating them.

The chain carries TRBV7-3 and TRBJ2-2, with 9 bases identical to TRBD1. The V gene's germline CDR1 is SGHTA and CDR2 FQGTGA. With 3 bases clipped from V and 0 bases from J, the junction kept 2 bases outside the gene matches. The CDR3 loop spans 16 amino acids. CDR3 protein: CASSFWTGANTGELFF. The CDR3 bases are TGTGCCAGCAGCTTTTGGACAGGGGCGAACACCGGGGAGCTGTTTTTT.

This clonotype was observed once. The rearrangement links TRBV27 to TRBJ2-3, with a weak D call TRBD1 (6 bases). Per germline, CDR1 MNHEY and CDR2 SMNVEV (reference sequence). The CDR3 extends over 18 amino acids. Deletions cut 5 bases from V and 2 bases from J, with 23 bases between. The CDR3 is CASSPISGLTGTTDTQYF. CDR3 coding DNA: TGTGCCAGCAGTCCGATCTCGGGATTGACAGGCACCACAGATACGCAGTATTTT.

This clonotype turned up a few times. For the CDR3, the DNA is TGTGCCAGCAGCTTAGTAAGGGGAGGCGAGCAGTACTTC. Residues: CASSLVRGGEQYF. V gene TRBV7-8 combines with J gene TRBJ2-7, with a weak D call TRBD2 (6 bases). The length of the CDR3 is 13 residues. The germline gives CDR1 SGHVS, CDR2 FQNEAQ. The V end was cut by 1 base, the J end by 6 bases, with 10 bases between.

V is TRBV7-3 and J is TRBJ2-7; 7 bases fit TRBD2. Germline V gives CDR1 SGHTA, CDR2 FQGTGA. With V trimmed by 6 bases and J by 6 bases, 11 bases remained unmatched. This CDR3 has 14 residues. The DNA for the CDR3 is TGTGCCAGCAGTCCGGGGCCGCCGGGAGGCGAGCAGTACTTC. Translation gives CASSPGPPGGEQYF.

This clonotype was counted only a few times. This sequence joins TRBV11-2 and TRBJ2-5; D gene uncertain. The CDR3 loop spans 13 amino acids. Germline CDR1 and CDR2: SGHAT and FQNNGV. The V end lost 5 bases, the J end lost 4 bases, and 11 bases lay between the germline ends. The CDR3 here is CASSRPPIETQYF. As DNA, the CDR3 is TGTGCCAGCAGCCGACCCCCAATAGAGACCCAGTACTTC.

The CDR3 reads CASSLRLAGVGVYEQYF. In nucleotides, the CDR3 is TGTGCCAGCAGTTTGCGCCTAGCGGGAGTCGGGGTCTACGAGCAGTACTTC. The chain is built from TRBV28 and TRBJ2-7; TRBD2 agrees at 10 bases. CDR3 length: 17 amino acids. CDR1 is MDHEN, CDR2 SYDVKM, per germline. With V trimmed by 3 bases and J by 3 bases, 11 bases remained unmatched.

The sample holds many counts of this clonotype. The V gene is TRBV7-8, the J gene TRBJ2-2; 7 bases line up with TRBD2. Unmatched junction bases numbered 14, after V lost 7 bases and J lost 0 bases. Germline CDR1 is SGHVS and CDR2 is FQNEAQ. The CDR3 spans 18 residues. Here the CDR3 reads CASIITFFGTTNTGELFF. The CDR3 region has the DNA TGTGCCAGCATCATTACTTTTTTCGGGACTACGAACACCGGGGAGCTGTTTTTT.

The chain uses TRBV18 and TRBJ2-7, with D tentatively TRBD2 (5 bases). This CDR3 spans 17 amino acids. Trimming took off 1 base at V and 4 bases at J, with 20 bases between the two ends. The germline V gene encodes CDR1 KGHSH and CDR2 LQKENI. Written as DNA, the CDR3 is TGTGCCAGCTCACCACTATACGTAAGGGAGAGAGATTACGAGCAGTACTTC. This gives the protein CASSPLYVRERDYEQYF.

The chain couples TRBV4-1 to TRBJ2-4; 7 nucleotides align to TRBD2. CDR1 is MGHRA and CDR2 is YSYEKL in the germline V gene. V lost 1 base to trimming and J lost 8 bases; unmatched junction nucleotides: 5. The CDR3 is made up of 14 amino acids. The CDR3 region is CASSQGSGKDIQYF. CDR3 nucleotides: TGCGCCAGCAGCCAAGGCAGCGGGAAGGACATTCAGTACTTC.

The chain is built from TRBV7-3 and TRBJ2-3, with 9 bases aligning to TRBD2. Germline CDR1 SGHTA, CDR2 FQGTGA. The CDR3 runs to 19 residues. With 5 bases clipped from V and 1 base from J, the junction kept 16 bases outside the gene matches. This chain's CDR3 is CASSLRGSGGRNRTDTQYF. DNA of the CDR3: TGTGCCAGCAGCCTGCGGGGGAGCGGGGGGCGCAACCGCACAGATACGCAGTATTTT.